A single sample gave rise to the 23 T cell receptor beta chains below, sequenced in a study of CD8 T cells in ankylosing spondylitis. General observations from the study: Apparently characteristic of ankylosing spondylitis blood was a TCR beta motif (about 8 highly homologous variants).

Each CDR3 protein gets one entry after TCRdb re-called the 5' RACE reads with MiXCR. The sample contains under 850,000 distinct CDR3 sequences, about 20% of which appear only once. Which antigens these TCRs recognize remains unknown. The source material was blood, either unsorted or a sorted T cell fraction (not recorded which). Receptor source: a male donor with ankylosing spondylitis.

This chain joins TRBV27 and TRBJ1-2, with D unclear. The germline CDR1 and CDR2 sequences are MNHEY and SMNVEV (reference sequence). This CDR3 spans 15 amino acids. Trimming removed 5 bases from V and 3 bases from J, with 16 bases in between. The DNA of the CDR3 is TGTGCCAGCAGTCCGCGCGGGTTTGGGGACTATGGCTACACCTTC. As protein: CASSPRGFGDYGYTF.

The chain uses TRBV5-6 and TRBJ2-1; D might be TRBD2 (5 bases). CDR1 is SGHDT and CDR2 is YYEEEE in the germline V gene. V shed 1 base and J shed 0 bases, with 8 bases lying between them. CDR3 length: 15 amino acids. The CDR3 coding sequence is TGTGCCAGCAGCTTGAGGAGGACCTCCTACAATGAGCAGTTCTTC. Translation gives CASSLRRTSYNEQFF.

This chain links TRBV18 with TRBJ2-1, with D uncertain. CDR3 size: 12 residues. V lost 0 bases and J 8 bases, leaving 5 bases between the germline ends. The germline V gene encodes CDR1 KGHSH and CDR2 LQKENI. The chain's CDR3 is CASSPPADEQFF. The CDR3 nucleotides are TGTGCCAGCTCACCACCTGCCGATGAGCAGTTCTTC. Complete variable domain (other parts from reference TRBV18 and TRBJ2-1): NAGVMQNPRHLVRRRGQEARLRCSPMKGHSHVYWYRQLPEEGLKFMVYLQKENIIDESGMPKERFSAEFPKEGPSILRIQQVVRGDSAAYFCASSPPADEQFFGPGTRLTVL.

This chain uses TRBV9 with TRBJ2-3, with D tentatively TRBD1 or TRBD2 (5 bases each). V lost 0 bases and J 3 bases, leaving 11 bases between the germline ends. Per germline, CDR1 SGDLS and CDR2 YYNGEE. The CDR3 is 15 residues long. The CDR3 bases are TGTGCCAGCAGCGTAGAGGGGCTAGCAACAGATACGCAGTATTTT. As protein: CASSVEGLATDTQYF.

This clonotype was counted only a few times. The rearrangement links TRBV28 to TRBJ2-7; no clear D gene. V gave up 3 bases and J gave up 3 bases, with 12 bases separating them. Germline loops: CDR1 MDHEN, CDR2 SYDVKM. The CDR3 has 14 residues. For the CDR3, the DNA is TGTGCCAGCAGTTTTAGGAGTTCGTTCTACGAGCAGTACTTC. It codes for CASSFRSSFYEQYF.

The CDR3: CAISLGSPEQYF. CDR3 nucleotide sequence: TGTGCCATCAGCTTGGGGAGTCCTGAGCAGTACTTC. This rearrangement joins TRBV10-3 to TRBJ2-7, with D possibly matching TRBD2 (5 bases). V was shortened by 6 bases and J by 7 bases, with 13 bases between the two germline ends. Germline-derived CDR1 and CDR2 are ENHRY and SYGVKD. The CDR3 is made up of 12 amino acids.

The CDR3 DNA reads as TGTGCCAGCAGTTTAGAGAGGGAGGTCAGGGGACAAGAGACCCAGTACTTC. The encoded protein is CASSLEREVRGQETQYF. The V gene is TRBV28, the J gene TRBJ2-5; the D gene could be TRBD1 or TRBD2 (6 bases each). CDR1 is MDHEN and CDR2 is SYDVKM in the germline V gene. V was cut by 2 bases and J by 2 bases, with 18 bases left in between. CDR3 length: 17 residues.

This clonotype was observed many times. The CDR3 here is CASSLLAKNIQYF. The CDR3 DNA sequence: TGTGCCAGCAGTTTACTAGCCAAAAACATTCAGTACTTC. The chain has TRBV12-3 or TRBV12-4 and TRBJ2-4; no definite D call. The CDR3 consists of 13 residues. V dropped 2 bases and J dropped 0 bases, with 2 bases sitting between them.

In its sample, this clonotype was seen a few times. CDR3 sequence reads: CASSLVPLSYEQYF. CDR3 DNA sequence: TGTGCCAGCAGCTTAGTTCCTCTATCCTACGAGCAGTACTTC. The chain couples TRBV7-9 to TRBJ2-7; no definite D call. Germline assignment: CDR1 SEHNR and CDR2 FQNEAQ (reference sequence). This CDR3 region has 14 residues. Trimming left V 1 base short and J 1 base short, with 8 bases between.

This clonotype was found a few times. The chain employs TRBV15 and TRBJ2-1; D unresolved. V was trimmed by 0 bases and J by 3 bases, leaving 18 bases between them. This CDR3 is built from 18 residues. Germline lookup yields CDR1 LNHNV and CDR2 YYDKDF (reference sequence). DNA for the CDR3: TGTGCCACCAGCAGAGATCGGGCGCGTGACCCTGACTACAATGAGCAGTTCTTC. Amino acids: CATSRDRARDPDYNEQFF.

The CDR3 DNA is TGTGCCAGCAGCTTAGAAGGGTACGCCTACGAGCAGTACTTC. It codes for CASSLEGYAYEQYF. This chain links TRBV7-6 with TRBJ2-7; no clear D gene. Trimming shortened V by 1 base and J by 2 bases, and 9 bases separated the two germline ends. The CDR3 sequence is 14 residues long. The V gene's germline CDR1 is SGHVS and CDR2 FNYEAQ.

There are a few counts of this clonotype. J is TRBJ2-5 and V is TRBV15; 12 bases are shared with TRBD2. Trimming removed 0 bases from V and 7 bases from J; junction bases left unmatched: 6. In germline, CDR1 is LNHNV, CDR2 YYDKDF (reference sequence). The CDR3 loop spans 16 amino acids. The CDR3 sequence: CATSREVRTSGTTQYF. As DNA, the CDR3 is TGTGCCACCAGCAGAGAGGTCCGGACTAGCGGGACGACCCAGTACTTC.

The genes are TRBV7-9 and TRBJ1-1; no firm D call. Trimming shortened V by 2 bases and J by 1 base, and 11 bases separated the two germline ends. The germline V gene has CDR1 SEHNR and CDR2 FQNEAQ (reference sequence). The CDR3 sequence is 15 residues long. The CDR3 region is CASSLTRRENTEAFF. For the CDR3, the DNA is TGTGCCAGCAGCTTAACTCGCCGGGAGAACACTGAAGCTTTCTTT.

At least ten counts were recorded for this clonotype. This chain uses TRBV29-1 with TRBJ2-1, with TRBD2 matching 10 bases. With 3 bases clipped from V and 10 bases from J, the junction kept 15 bases outside the gene matches. CDR1 and CDR2 from the germline V gene are SQVTM and ANQGSEA. The CDR3 runs 16 residues. CDR3 coding DNA: TGCAGCGTTGAGGGAGGTGGGCTAGCGGGAGTGGGGGAGCAGTTCTTC. Encoded protein: CSVEGGGLAGVGEQFF.

This clonotype was detected only a few times. The chain has TRBV6-4 and TRBJ2-2; 7 bases align to TRBD2. This CDR3 spans 15 amino acids. Per germline, CDR1 MRHNA and CDR2 SNTAGT. Germline trimming cut 2 bases from V and 6 bases from J; bases unmatched to any gene: 6. Here the CDR3 DNA reads TGTGCCAGCAGTGACGGAGGGAGGGCCGCCGGGGAGCTGTTTTTT. Protein product: CASSDGGRAAGELFF.

This clonotype came up many times. The chain recombines TRBV28 with TRBJ2-3, with D perhaps TRBD2 (6 bases). The CDR3 has 14 amino acids. V was clipped by 3 bases and J by 3 bases, with 10 bases between them. Germline-derived CDR1 and CDR2 are MDHEN and SYDVKM. Here the CDR3 DNA reads TGTGCCAGCAGTTTTGCGGGATCGACAGATACGCAGTATTTT. This gives the protein CASSFAGSTDTQYF.

The chain couples TRBV7-9 to TRBJ1-4; the D gene is possibly TRBD1 (5 bases). CDR3 length: 15 residues. Germline CDR1 reads SEHNR; CDR2 reads FQNEAQ (reference sequence). Between the trimmed V and J ends, which lost 8 bases and 8 bases, there was a span of 21 bases. CDR3 bases: TGTGCCAGCGCCCGGCAGGGCCAAGTCCAAGAAAAACTGTTTTTT. It encodes CASARQGQVQEKLFF.

The chain recombines TRBV9 with TRBJ2-6; D gene uncertain. This CDR3 spans 14 amino acids. Germline V gives CDR1 SGDLS, CDR2 YYNGEE. Deletions cut 7 bases from V and 0 bases from J, with 8 bases between. The CDR3 DNA reads as TGTGCCAGCGGACGTGGCTCTGGGGCCAACGTCCTGACTTTC. It specifies CASGRGSGANVLTF.

This clonotype was seen more than once but under ten times. This sequence joins TRBV14 and TRBJ2-3; D is unclear. Germline V CDR1 and CDR2: SGHDN, FVKESK. The CDR3 sequence is 15 residues long. Trimming stripped 1 base from V and 4 bases from J, with 12 bases between. Written as DNA, the CDR3 is TGTGCCAGCAGCCAAGTCGTTGGCCTATCAGATACGCAGTATTTT. Its protein product is CASSQVVGLSDTQYF.

This clonotype was seen repeatedly, ten times or more. The chain employs TRBV20-1 and TRBJ1-6; 8 bases agree with TRBD1. Germline V CDR1 and CDR2: DFQATT, SNEGSKA (reference sequence). CDR3 size: 14 residues. The J segment lost 7 bases and the V segment lost 5 bases, leaving 7 bases of the junction unmatched. The DNA of the CDR3 is TGCAGTGCTTACGGGACAGGCCAAAATTCACCCCTCCACTTT. Its protein product is CSAYGTGQNSPLHF.

The sample holds many counts of this clonotype. The chain has TRBV11-2 and TRBJ2-5; 7 bases match TRBD2. CDR1 is SGHAT and CDR2 is FQNNGV in the germline V gene. The trim removed 3 bases at V and 0 bases at J, leaving 4 bases unmatched. This CDR3 comprises 15 residues. In nucleotides, the CDR3 is TGTGCCAGCAGCTTCAAGCGGGGCCACCAAGAGACCCAGTACTTC. Protein sequence: CASSFKRGHQETQYF.

This clonotype was observed a handful of times. Compared with germline, one end of the junction differs, possibly owing to a read error. The chain joins TRBV4-2 to TRBJ1-3, with D unclear. This CDR3 contains 16 residues. Germline CDR1 LGHNA, CDR2 YNFKEQ. CDR3 bases: TGTGCCAGCAGCCCCTTCGGGCTCTCCGCTGGAGACACCATATATTTT. This codes for CASSPFGLSAGDTIYF.

This clonotype was found a few times. V is TRBV6-2 or TRBV6-3 and J is TRBJ2-7; the D is unclear. The length of the CDR3 is 11 residues. The germline gives CDR1 MNHEY, CDR2 SVGEGT. The V end was cut by 7 bases, the J end by 7 bases, with 11 bases between. The CDR3 is CASTHGVEQYF. CDR3 sequence (DNA): TGTGCCAGCACTCATGGGGTTGAGCAGTACTTC.